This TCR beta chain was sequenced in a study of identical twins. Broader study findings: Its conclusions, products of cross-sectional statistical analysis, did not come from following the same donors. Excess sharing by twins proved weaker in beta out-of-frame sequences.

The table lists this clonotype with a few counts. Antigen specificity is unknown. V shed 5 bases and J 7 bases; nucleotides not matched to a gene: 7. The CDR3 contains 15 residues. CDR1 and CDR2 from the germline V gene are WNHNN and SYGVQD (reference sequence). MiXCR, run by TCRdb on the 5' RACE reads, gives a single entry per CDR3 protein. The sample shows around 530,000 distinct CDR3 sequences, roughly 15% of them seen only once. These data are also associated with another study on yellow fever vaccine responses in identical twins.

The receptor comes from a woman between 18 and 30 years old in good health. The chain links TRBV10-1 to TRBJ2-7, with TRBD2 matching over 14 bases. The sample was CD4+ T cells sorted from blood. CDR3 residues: CASSQGTSGSREQYF. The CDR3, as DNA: TGCGCCAGCAGTCAAGGGACTAGCGGGAGCCGGGAGCAGTACTTC.